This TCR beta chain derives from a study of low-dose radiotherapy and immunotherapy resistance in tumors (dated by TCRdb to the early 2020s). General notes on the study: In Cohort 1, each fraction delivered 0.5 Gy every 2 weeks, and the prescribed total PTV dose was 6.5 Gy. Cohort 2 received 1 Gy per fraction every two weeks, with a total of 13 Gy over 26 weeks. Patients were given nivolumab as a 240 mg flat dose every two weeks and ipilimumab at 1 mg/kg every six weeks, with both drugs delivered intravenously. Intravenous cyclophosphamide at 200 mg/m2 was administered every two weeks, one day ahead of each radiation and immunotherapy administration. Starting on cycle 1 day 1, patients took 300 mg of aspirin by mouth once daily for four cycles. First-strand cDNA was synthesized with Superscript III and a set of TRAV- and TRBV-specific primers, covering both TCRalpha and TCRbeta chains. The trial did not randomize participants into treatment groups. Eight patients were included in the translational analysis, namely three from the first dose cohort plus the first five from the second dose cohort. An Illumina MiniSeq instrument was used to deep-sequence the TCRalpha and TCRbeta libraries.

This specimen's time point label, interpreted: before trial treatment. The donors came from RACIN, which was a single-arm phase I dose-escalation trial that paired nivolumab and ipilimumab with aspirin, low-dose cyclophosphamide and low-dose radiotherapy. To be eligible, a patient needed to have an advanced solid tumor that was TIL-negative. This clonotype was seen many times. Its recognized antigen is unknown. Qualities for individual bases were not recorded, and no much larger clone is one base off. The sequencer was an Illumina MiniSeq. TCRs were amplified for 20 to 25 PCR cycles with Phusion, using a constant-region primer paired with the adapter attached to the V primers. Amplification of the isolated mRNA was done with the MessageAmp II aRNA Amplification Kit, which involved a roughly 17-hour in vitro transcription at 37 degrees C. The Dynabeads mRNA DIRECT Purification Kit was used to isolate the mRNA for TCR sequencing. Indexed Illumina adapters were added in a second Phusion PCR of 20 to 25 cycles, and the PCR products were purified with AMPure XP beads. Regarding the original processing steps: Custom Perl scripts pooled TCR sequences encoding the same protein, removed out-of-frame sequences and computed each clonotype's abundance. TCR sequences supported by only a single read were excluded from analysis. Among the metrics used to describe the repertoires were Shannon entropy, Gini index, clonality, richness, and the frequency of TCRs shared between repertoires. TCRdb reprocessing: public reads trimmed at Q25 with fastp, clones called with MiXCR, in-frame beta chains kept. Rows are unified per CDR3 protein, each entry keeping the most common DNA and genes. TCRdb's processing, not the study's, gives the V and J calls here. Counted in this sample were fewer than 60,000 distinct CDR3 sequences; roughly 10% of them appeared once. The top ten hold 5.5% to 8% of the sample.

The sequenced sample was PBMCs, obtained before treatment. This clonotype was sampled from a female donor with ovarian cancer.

In nucleotides, the sequence is TGCAGCGTTCTTCGAACCTATGACCCGGCCGGCGAGCAGTACTTC. Translated, it gives CSVLRTYDPAGEQYF. Rearrangement joined TRBV29-1 to TRBJ2-7; the D gene is not confidently resolved. V is clipped by 5 bases and J by 6 bases, and the sequence between their germline boundaries is 23 bases long. The CDR3 spans 15 residues, from the cysteine through the phenylalanine. The CDR3 DNA has 45 bases and is translated from base 1. According to the germline V gene, CDR1 reads SQVTM and CDR2 reads ANQGSEA.